The source of this T cell receptor beta chain is a study of cytomegalovirus exposure and HLA in healthy donors. Looking at the study overall: Unique TCRs numbering some 80 million, obtained from HLA-typed donors, made up an early data release.

As concerns this clone: Antigen specificity is unknown.

The CDR3 runs to 14 residues. V dropped 4 bases and J dropped 7; count of bases not matched to a gene: 5. Germline V gives CDR1 SGDLS, CDR2 YYNGEE. Study findings and constraints: Per published reports, the classifier diagnosed cytomegalovirus status with high specificity and sensitivity. Previously analyzed data showed that most TCR beta V segments were productive at a frequency of about 87% or about 30%. Another analysis was done later, and it associated over 15,000 TCR beta sequences with HLA alleles at 0.05 false discovery rate.

Vbeta (60) and Jbeta (13) primers were used in the PCR. Assay: immunoSEQ multiplex PCR; the TCRdb copy retains only in-frame clones and omits some. Among around 180,000 clones listed, around 82% were seen once. The sequence derives from a man in his forties in good health and CMV-seronegative. The sample comprised PBMCs. The genes are TRBV9 and TRBJ2-4, with 10 positions matching TRBD2. The CDR3 spells CASSRRLAGNIQYF. DNA of the CDR3: TGTGCCAGCAGCCGACGACTAGCGGGTAACATTCAGTACTTC. The complete variable domain, with remaining parts taken from reference TRBV9 and TRBJ2-4, reads DSGVTQTPKHLITATGQRVTLRCSPRSGDLSVYWYQQSLDQGLQFLIQYYNGEERAKGNILERFSAQQFPDLHSELNLSSLELGDSALYFCASSRRLAGNIQYFGAGTRLSVL.